This T cell receptor beta chain emerged from a study of tumor-infiltrating lymphocytes in localized non-small cell lung cancer. About the study: From each patient, both tumor and uninvolved lung, non-adjacent to tumor, were sampled. Study results and limitations: Higher tumor T cell infiltration than in uninvolved lung was supported by TCRbeta sequencing. Only some patients had TCR sequencing, depending on available tissue.

TCRdb's copy holds only in-frame clones and misses some; the assay was immunoSEQ multiplex PCR. The profile shows fewer than 15,000 clones, approximately 65% of them singletons. As to this clone: The antigen remains unidentified.

Germline-derived CDR1 and CDR2 are SEHNR and FQNEAQ (reference sequence). Trimming took 1 base from V and 2 from J; bases not matched to a gene: 2. The CDR3 has 14 residues. The V call is TRBV7-9, the J call TRBJ2-7, with TRBD1 matching 7 bases. The TCR sequence derives from a human donor with non-small cell lung cancer. What was sequenced was uninvolved lung tissue not adjacent to the tumor. The DNA for the CDR3 is TGTGCCAGCAGCTTAGGGGGACAGACCTACGAGCAGTACTTC. Its translation: CASSLGGQTYEQYF.